This T cell receptor (beta chain) stems from a study of T cell repertoires in cytomegalovirus infection. Whole-study results and caveats: Ex vivo responses were dominated by HLA-C-restricted CMV-specific TCR beta clonotypes.

This clonotype has more than one count but fewer than ten. The antigen is unknown. This CDR3 has 12 residues. Trimming left V 6 bases short and J 5 bases short, with 11 bases between. Germline V lookup: CDR1 KGHSH, CDR2 LQKENI. TCRdb recomputed calls from the reads with MiXCR, one row per CDR3 protein. The repertoire has roughly 230,000 distinct CDR3 sequences, roughly 20% of them found once; the top ten carry about 18%. The chain employs TRBV18 and TRBJ2-7, with D hard to call. The origin of this receptor is a human donor in good health (CMV status not recorded). Some clones in this sample may be carry-over from other donors' samples. The sample was CD8+ T cells from PBMCs. CDR3 DNA sequence: TGTGCCAGCTCTCCCGACATCGACGAGCAGTACTTC. Encoded protein: CASSPDIDEQYF.